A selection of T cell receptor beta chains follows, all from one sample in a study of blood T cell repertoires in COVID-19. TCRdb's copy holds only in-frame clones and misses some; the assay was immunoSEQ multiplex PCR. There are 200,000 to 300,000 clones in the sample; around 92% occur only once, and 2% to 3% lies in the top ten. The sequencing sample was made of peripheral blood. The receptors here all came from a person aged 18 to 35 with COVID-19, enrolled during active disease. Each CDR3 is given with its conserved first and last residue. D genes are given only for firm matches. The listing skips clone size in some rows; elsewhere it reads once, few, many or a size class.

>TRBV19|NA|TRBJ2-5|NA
CASSMVGRHQETQYF
TGTGCCAGTAGTATGGTTGGCAGGCACCAAGAGACCCAGTACTTC
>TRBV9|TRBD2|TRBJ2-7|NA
CASSVLGLVSPEQYF
TGTGCCAGCAGCGTATTGGGACTAGTGTCCCCCGAGCAGTACTTC
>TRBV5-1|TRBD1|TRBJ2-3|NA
CASSPGPDRGNTADTQYF
TGCGCCAGCAGCCCTGGGCCCGACAGGGGGAATACGGCAGATACGCAGTATTTT
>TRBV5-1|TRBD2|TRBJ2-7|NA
CASRTGRGVSYEQYF
TGCGCCAGCAGAACAGGGCGGGGGGTGTCCTACGAGCAGTACTTC
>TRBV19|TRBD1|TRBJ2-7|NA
CASSSPGQAMYEQYF
TGTGCCAGTAGTTCGCCGGGACAGGCGATGTACGAGCAGTACTTC
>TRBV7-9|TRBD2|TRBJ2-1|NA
CASSSLKVAGGRNEQFF
TGTGCCAGCAGCTCGCTGAAGGTAGCGGGAGGGCGGAATGAGCAGTTCTTC
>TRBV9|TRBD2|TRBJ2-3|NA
CARRVGGGGIGLAILTDTQYF
TGTGCCCGCCGCGTCGGCGGGGGGGGGATAGGACTAGCTATACTCACAGATACGCAGTATTTT
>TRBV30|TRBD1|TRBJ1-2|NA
CAWRNTGQGYGYTF
TGTGCCTGGAGAAATACCGGACAGGGATATGGCTACACCTTC
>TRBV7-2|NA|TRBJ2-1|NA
CASSLNGSPGAGEQFF
TGTGCCAGCAGCTTAAACGGCAGCCCGGGAGCGGGTGAGCAGTTCTTC
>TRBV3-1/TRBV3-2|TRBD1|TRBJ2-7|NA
CASTQLDRGDEQYF
TGTGCCAGCACCCAGCTTGACAGGGGGGACGAGCAGTACTTC
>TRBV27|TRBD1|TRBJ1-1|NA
CASSQGTGSLPNTEAFF
TGTGCCAGCAGTCAAGGGACAGGGAGCCTTCCGAACACTGAAGCTTTCTTT
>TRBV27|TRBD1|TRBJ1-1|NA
CASTSTDRLEAFF
TGTGCCAGCACCTCCACGGACAGGCTGGAAGCTTTCTTT
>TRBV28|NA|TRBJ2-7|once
CASSFGAFSPHEQYF
TGTGCCAGCAGTTTTGGGGCCTTCTCACCCCACGAGCAGTACTTC
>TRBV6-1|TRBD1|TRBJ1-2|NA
CASSEEGTDGYTF
TGTGCCAGCAGTGAAGAGGGGACAGATGGCTACACCTTC
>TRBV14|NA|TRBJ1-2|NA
CASSQEAYGYTF
TGTGCCAGCAGCCAAGAGGCCTATGGCTACACCTTC
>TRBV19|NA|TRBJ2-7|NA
CASNLALSSYEQYF
TGTGCCAGTAATTTGGCTTTAAGCTCCTACGAGCAGTACTTC
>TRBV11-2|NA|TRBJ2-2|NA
CASSWGGLSTGELFF
TGTGCCAGCAGCTGGGGAGGATTGAGCACCGGGGAGCTGTTTTTT
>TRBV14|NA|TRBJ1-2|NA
CASSPGNSYGYTF
TGTGCCAGCAGTCCGGGGAATTCCTATGGCTACACCTTC
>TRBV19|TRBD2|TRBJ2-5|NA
CASSLKPLLAGEIQETQYF
TGTGCCAGTAGCCTTAAACCTCTTCTAGCGGGAGAAATTCAAGAGACCCAGTACTTC
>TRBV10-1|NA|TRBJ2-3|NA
CASSYSTSTDTQYF
TGCGCCAGCAGTTACAGTACTAGCACAGATACGCAGTATTTT
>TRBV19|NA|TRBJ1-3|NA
CASSDLGDSGNTIYF
TGTGCCAGTTCAGACTTAGGGGACTCTGGAAACACCATATATTTT
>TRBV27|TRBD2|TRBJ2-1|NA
CASSPGTSGRSEQFF
TGTGCCAGCAGTCCCGGGACTAGCGGGAGGAGTGAGCAGTTCTTC
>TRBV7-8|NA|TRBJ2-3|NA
CASSFYPTGEFTDTQYF
TGTGCCAGCAGCTTCTACCCGACAGGCGAGTTCACAGATACGCAGTATTTT
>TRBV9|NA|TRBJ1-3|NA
CASSPRVGSGNTIYF
TGTGCCAGCAGCCCTCGTGTGGGTAGCGGAAACACCATATATTTT
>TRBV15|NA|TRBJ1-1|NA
CATSRGWRGADTEAFF
TGTGCCACCAGCAGAGGATGGCGGGGGGCGGACACTGAAGCTTTCTTT
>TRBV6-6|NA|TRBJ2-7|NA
CASRDSSNSYEQYF
TGTGCCAGCAGGGATAGCAGCAACTCCTACGAGCAGTACTTC
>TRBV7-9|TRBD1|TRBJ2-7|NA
CASSFQGAAYEQYF
TGTGCCAGCAGCTTTCAGGGGGCTGCCTACGAGCAGTACTTC
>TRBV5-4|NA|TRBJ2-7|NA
CASSLRQDYEQYF
TGTGCCAGCAGCCTACGACAGGACTACGAGCAGTACTTC
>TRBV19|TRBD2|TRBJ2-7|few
CASSIAGGLYEQYF
TGTGCCAGTAGTATTGCGGGAGGGCTCTACGAGCAGTACTTC
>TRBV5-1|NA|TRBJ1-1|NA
CASSLEPYTEAFF
TGCGCCAGCAGCTTGGAGCCGTACACTGAAGCTTTCTTT
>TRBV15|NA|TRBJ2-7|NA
CATSKGTPYEQYF
TGTGCCACCAGCAAAGGGACTCCCTACGAGCAGTACTTC
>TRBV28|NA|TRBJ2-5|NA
CASSFYQTIQETQYF
TGTGCCAGCAGTTTTTACCAGACTATCCAAGAGACCCAGTACTTC
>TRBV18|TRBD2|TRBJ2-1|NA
CASSPPTSGRTTVDEQFF
TGTGCCAGCTCACCACCGACTAGCGGGAGGACAACCGTGGATGAGCAGTTCTTC
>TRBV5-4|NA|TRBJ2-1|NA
CASSLSVRGDNNEQFF
TGTGCCAGCAGCTTGTCCGTCCGGGGTGACAACAATGAGCAGTTCTTC
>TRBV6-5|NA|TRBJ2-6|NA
CASSYSERSGANVLTF
TGTGCCAGCAGTTACTCCGAGCGCTCTGGGGCCAACGTCCTGACTTTC
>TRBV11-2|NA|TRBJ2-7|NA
CASSLGRGASYEQYF
TGTGCCAGCAGCTTAGGTCGCGGGGCTTCCTACGAGCAGTACTTC
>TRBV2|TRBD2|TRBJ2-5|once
CARGLAGESWGTQYF
TGTGCCAGAGGACTAGCGGGAGAAAGTTGGGGGACCCAGTACTTC
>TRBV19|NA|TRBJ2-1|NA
CASSIERYNEQFF
TGTGCCAGTAGTATAGAACGGTACAATGAGCAGTTCTTC
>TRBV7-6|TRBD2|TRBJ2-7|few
CASSLGWSRGSHEQYF
TGTGCCAGCAGCTTAGGATGGTCCCGCGGGAGCCACGAGCAGTACTTC
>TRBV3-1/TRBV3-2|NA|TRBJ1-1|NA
CASSQGHPNTEAFF
TGTGCCAGCAGCCAGGGACACCCGAACACTGAAGCTTTCTTT
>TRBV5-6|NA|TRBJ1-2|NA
CASSLVRDPGGGYTF
TGTGCCAGCAGCTTGGTCCGGGACCCTGGAGGGGGCTACACCTTC
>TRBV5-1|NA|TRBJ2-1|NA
CASRELEGRGNEQFF
TGCGCCAGCAGAGAGTTGGAGGGCCGGGGGAATGAGCAGTTCTTC
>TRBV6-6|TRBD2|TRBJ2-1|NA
CASRPSGVSSYNEQFF
TGTGCCAGCAGGCCTAGCGGGGTTAGCTCCTACAATGAGCAGTTCTTC
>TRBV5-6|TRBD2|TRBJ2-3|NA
CASSLAPSGPDTQYF
TGTGCCAGCAGCTTGGCCCCTAGCGGGCCAGATACGCAGTATTTT
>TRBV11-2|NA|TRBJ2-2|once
CASSLVPMYGSAYTGELFF
TGTGCCAGCAGCTTAGTGCCCATGTACGGGTCGGCTTACACCGGGGAGCTGTTTTTT
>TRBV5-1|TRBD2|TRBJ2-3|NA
CASSGGTSGSIDTQYF
TGCGCCAGCAGCGGAGGGACTAGCGGGAGTATAGATACGCAGTATTTT
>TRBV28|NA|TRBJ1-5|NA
CASSGGGVYSNQPQHF
TGTGCCAGCAGCGGTGGCGGGGTCTATAGCAATCAGCCCCAGCATTTT
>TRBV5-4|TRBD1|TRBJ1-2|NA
CATGTGGASTF
TGTGCCACCGGGACAGGGGGCGCGTCCACCTTC
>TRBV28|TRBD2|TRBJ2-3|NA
CASSRGGADTQYF
TGTGCCAGCAGCCGCGGGGGGGCAGATACGCAGTATTTT
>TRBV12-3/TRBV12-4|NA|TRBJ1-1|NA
CASSTPGNTEAFF
TGTGCCAGCAGTACTCCAGGGAACACTGAAGCTTTCTTT
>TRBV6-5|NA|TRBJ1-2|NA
CASKFSPDGYTF
TGTGCCAGCAAGTTTTCCCCGGATGGCTACACCTTC